A single sample is the source of the 12 T cell receptor beta chains below, sequenced in a study of tumor-infiltrating lymphocytes in primary liver carcinoma (dated by TCRdb to between 2016 and 2019). Instrument used: Illumina HiSeq 2500. Using a constant-region primer and ProtoScript II reverse transcriptase, TCRbeta-specific cDNA was reverse-transcribed from 400 to 550 ng total RNA. TCRbeta libraries were built with three nested multiplex PCR rounds, a slightly modified ARM-PCR procedure. Multiplex TRBV1-TRBV30 forward primers and a Cbeta reverse primer were used in the first two PCR rounds, each of which was run for 10 to 11 cycles. TCRdb redid the processing of the public reads, applying fastp at Q25 and MiXCR, and retained in-frame beta chains. Each record represents a unique CDR3 protein, reported with the most common genes and DNA among its rows. In all, the sample holds nearly 50,000 distinct CDR3 sequences, and about 68% of those were seen once. 20% to 30% of the sample comes from the top ten.

Without any cell sorting, total RNA and DNA were co-extracted from roughly 20-30 mg of bulk tissue using the AllPrep DNA/RNA mini kit. Sequenced: liver tumor tissue from sampling region 3. The label giving this sample's cell subset or site can be read as: tumor region T3, left-lateral pole. These receptor sequences come from a man aged 40-49 years with primary liver carcinoma and hepatitis B virus infection.

As for this clonotype: One end of the junction does not line up with germline, which may come from a read error. The rearrangement uses TRBV6-5 and TRBJ1-6; D is uncertain. CDR3 length equals 14 residues. The germline CDR1 and CDR2 sequences are MNHEY and SVGAGI. The CDR3 spells CASSVDGSDSPLHF. CDR3 nucleotides: TGTGCCAGCAGTGTGGACGGTTCGGACTCACCTCTCCACTTT.

Notes on this clonotype: The CDR3 does not close with the conserved phenylalanine or tryptophan, likely indicating a read error. The V call is TRBV6-1, the J call TRBJ1-5, with 9 bases lining up with TRBD1. The length of the CDR3 is 14 residues. Losses at the gene ends were 0 bases for V and 6 bases for J; bases not matched to a gene: 0. Germline V CDR1 and CDR2: MNHNS, SASEGT. CDR3 region: CASSEAQGAQPQHL. The CDR3 DNA reads TGTGCCAGCAGTGAAGCACAGGGGGCTCAGCCCCAGCATCTT.

Turning to this clonotype: The germline gene is not matched at one end of the junction; a read error may be the cause. The V call is TRBV4-1, the J call TRBJ2-3, with 7 bases fitting TRBD2. This CDR3 comprises 15 residues. From germline, CDR1 is MGHRA and CDR2 YSYEKL. The CDR3 reads CANSQEPSGTDMRYF. Here the CDR3 DNA reads TGCGCCAACAGCCAAGAGCCTAGCGGCACAGATATGCGGTATTTT.

This clonotype is a singleton in its sample. At one end the junction does not follow the germline gene, possibly because of a read error. This sequence joins TRBV14 and TRBJ2-1; the match to TRBD2 covers 8 bases. Germline V gene data show CDR1 as SGHDN and CDR2 as FVKESK. This CDR3 has 20 residues. Written as DNA, the CDR3 is TGTGCCAGGAGCCAAGACACAGGGTCAGGTCGGAGTCAGCGGGGGTATGAGCAGTTCTTC. This gives the protein CARSQDTGSGRSQRGYEQFF. Using reference TRBV14 and TRBJ2-1 for the parts outside the CDR3, the full variable domain is EAGVTQFPSHSVIEKGQTVTLRCDPISGHDNLYWYRRVMGKEIKFLLHFVKESKQDESGMPNNRFLAERTGGTYSTLKVQPAELEDSGVYFCARSQDTGSGRSQRGYEQFFGPGTRLTVL.

This rearrangement joins TRBV28 to TRBJ2-7, with D possibly TRBD2 on 6 matching bases. Germline loops: CDR1 MDHEN, CDR2 SYDVKM. V lost 6 bases to trimming and J lost 9 bases, with 24 bases between them. The CDR3 spans 15 residues. The CDR3 DNA reads TGTGCCAGCAGCCGTAAAGGAGGGGATGAATCAGGGCAGTACTTC. Translating it yields CASSRKGGDESGQYF. The whole variable domain, filled in from reference TRBV28 and TRBJ2-7, reads DVKVTQSSRYLVKRTGEKVFLECVQDMDHENMFWYRQDPGLGLRLIYFSYDVKMKEKGDIPEGYSVSREKKERFSLILESASTNQTSMYLCASSRKGGDESGQYFGPGTRLTVT.

By share, this clonotype counts as medium-sized. The chain recombines TRBV7-8 with TRBJ1-1, with D possibly being TRBD1 (6 bases). Trimming left V 6 bases short and J 4 bases short, with 18 bases between. The CDR3 runs 15 residues. The germline V gene encodes CDR1 SGHVS and CDR2 FQNEAQ. CDR3 region: CASSQGGGRGTEAFF. The CDR3 DNA follows: TGTGCCAGCAGTCAAGGGGGGGGAAGGGGCACTGAAGCTTTCTTT.

Notes on this clonotype: An end of the junction does not agree with germline; a read error may underlie this. This CDR3 is CACSLCPRGSYEQYF. The DNA of the CDR3 is TGTGCCTGCAGCTTGTGTCCTAGGGGATCCTACGAGCAGTACTTC. V and J are TRBV5-5 and TRBJ2-7; D might be TRBD1 (5 bases). The CDR3 is made up of 15 amino acids. CDR1 is SGHKS, CDR2 YYEKEE, per germline (reference sequence).

With regard to this clonotype: At one boundary the junction diverges from the germline segment, which might be a read error. The chain is built from TRBV28 and TRBJ2-3, with 8 bases identical to TRBD2. CDR1 is MDHEN, CDR2 SYDVKM, per germline. The CDR3 is 16 amino acids. CDR3 residues: CASSLREGRGTDTRYF. The CDR3 DNA sequence: TGTGCCAGCAGTCTTCGGGAGGGCCGTGGCACAGATACGCGGTATTTT.

The V call is TRBV6-5, the J call TRBJ2-3, with no clear D. CDR3 length: 14 amino acids. V lost 9 bases to trimming and J lost 4 bases, with 17 bases between them. Germline V gives CDR1 MNHEY, CDR2 SVGAGI. CDR3 in DNA: TGTGCCAGTAGCCTATCCCAGTGGGCAGATACGCAGTATTTT. Translated, it gives CASSLSQWADTQYF.

CDR3 amino acids: CASNPAAGEYGYTF. The DNA for the CDR3 is TGTGCCAGCAACCCCGCGGCAGGGGAATATGGCTACACCTTC. V gene TRBV2 combines with J gene TRBJ1-2, with D possibly being TRBD1 (6 bases). This CDR3 spans 14 amino acids. Per the germline V gene, CDR1 is SNHLY and CDR2 is FYNNEI. Trimming stripped 7 bases from V and 5 bases from J, with 17 bases between.

With regard to this clonotype: Because the CDR3 is missing its conserved closing phenylalanine or tryptophan, this is likely a read error. CDR3 nucleotides: TGTGCCAGCTCACTTACAGTGGACAGCCAAGAGACCCAGTACTCC. Protein product: CASSLTVDSQETQYS. The gene calls are TRBV18 and TRBJ2-5; D is possibly TRBD1 (6 bases). Germline loops: CDR1 KGHSH, CDR2 LQKENI. CDR3 length: 15 amino acids. V gave up 4 bases and J gave up 1 base, with 13 bases separating them.

The chain couples TRBV29-1 to TRBJ2-3; D may be TRBD1 or TRBD2 (5 bases each). The CDR3 runs to 13 residues. From germline, CDR1 is SQVTM and CDR2 ANQGSEA. DNA of the CDR3: TGCAGTGTTAACCGGGGCAGGCTCGGTACGCAGTATTTT. This sequence encodes CSVNRGRLGTQYF.